Following are 11 T cell receptor beta chains from one sample sequenced in a study of CD8 T cells in Susac syndrome. After extraction with the RNeasy kit, about 0.45 to 1 ug of the RNA was reverse transcribed using random hexamers. Each CDR3 protein gets one entry after TCRdb re-called the immunoSEQ multiplex PCR reads with MiXCR. The sample records around 190,000 distinct CDR3 sequences, about 95% being singletons. Sequencing input: CD4+ T cells from PBMCs. These receptors were obtained from a human donor in good health.

The chain employs TRBV5-1 and TRBJ1-2; TRBD1 agrees at 8 bases. Unmatched junction bases numbered 10, after V lost 4 bases and J lost 11 bases. CDR1 is SGHRS and CDR2 is YFSETQ in the germline V gene. CDR3 size: 13 residues. The CDR3 loop is CASSLDRATGYTF. DNA of the CDR3: TGCGCCAGCAGCCTGGACAGGGCGACTGGGTACACCTTC.

This clonotype was counted once. V usage is TRBV28 and J usage is TRBJ2-1, with TRBD1 as a possible D gene (6 bases). CDR1 is MDHEN, CDR2 SYDVKM, per germline. CDR3 size: 15 residues. Trimming took 7 bases from V and 0 from J, leaving 13 bases between them. Here the CDR3 reads CASKGQMSSYNEQFF. DNA for the CDR3: TGTGCCAGCAAAGGACAGATGAGCTCCTACAATGAGCAGTTCTTC.

This clonotype was found once. V is TRBV28 and J is TRBJ2-1; D is perhaps TRBD2 (5 bases). Trimming took off 4 bases at V and 13 bases at J, with 17 bases between the two ends. Germline V gene sequence: CDR1 MDHEN, CDR2 SYDVKM. This CDR3 is 13 amino acids long. The CDR3 spells CASSSPTMGNQFF. In nucleotides, the CDR3 is TGTGCCAGCAGTTCCCCGACTATGGGGAATCAGTTCTTC.

The gene calls are TRBV27 and TRBJ1-1, with TRBD1 matching 7 bases. Germline V lookup: CDR1 MNHEY, CDR2 SMNVEV (reference sequence). V shed 5 bases, J shed 2 bases, and the junction held 14 bases outside the gene matches. This CDR3 is 17 amino acids long. CDR3 in amino acids: CASSPPRGDRQNTEAFF. In DNA, the CDR3 is TGTGCCAGCAGTCCCCCAAGGGGGGACAGACAAAACACTGAAGCTTTCTTT.

The chain uses TRBV5-1 and TRBJ1-1, with 7 positions matching TRBD1. The V segment lost 0 bases and the J segment 10 bases; nucleotides outside the gene matches: 12. Looked up from germline, CDR1 is SGHRS and CDR2 is YFSETQ. The length of the CDR3 is 15 residues. Here the CDR3 reads CASSLETGSAGAAFF. CDR3 coding DNA: TGCGCCAGCAGCTTGGAGACAGGGTCCGCAGGCGCAGCTTTCTTT.

This rearrangement joins TRBV12-3 or TRBV12-4 to TRBJ2-3; maybe TRBD1 (5 bases). Trimming left V 7 bases short and J 9 bases short, with 17 bases between. The CDR3 loop spans 13 amino acids. DNA of the CDR3: TGTGCCAGCATCCAGGACCGCACAGGCACGCAGTATTTT. Its protein is CASIQDRTGTQYF.

This clonotype was seen once. The genes are TRBV11-2 and TRBJ2-1, with 8 positions matching TRBD2. V lost 9 bases and J lost 6; bases outside the gene matches: 10. The germline CDR1 and CDR2 sequences are SGHAT and FQNNGV. The CDR3 sequence is 14 residues long. The CDR3 nucleotides read TGTGCCAGTGGAAGGGCGGGAGGACGCAATGAGCAGTTCTTC. It encodes CASGRAGGRNEQFF.

The V call is TRBV5-1, the J call TRBJ2-1; weak D call: TRBD2 (6 bases). This CDR3 contains 15 residues. V shed 0 bases and J shed 7 bases, with 14 bases lying between them. Germline-derived CDR1 and CDR2 are SGHRS and YFSETQ. CDR3 bases: TGCGCCAGCAGCTTGGTTAGCCTAGCGACGAATGAGCAGTTCTTC. Translation gives CASSLVSLATNEQFF. The variable domain in full, with the rest retrieved from reference TRBV5-1 and TRBJ2-1, is KAGVTQTPRYLIKTRGQQVTLSCSPISGHRSVSWYQQTPGQGLQFLFEYFSETQRNKGNFPGRFSGRQFSNSRSEMNVSTLELGDSALYLCASSLVSLATNEQFFGPGTRLTVL.

The chain has TRBV6-2 or TRBV6-3 and TRBJ2-7, with 7 bases matching TRBD1. Unmatched junction bases numbered 6, after V lost 6 bases and J lost 1 base. The CDR3 has 14 amino acids. CDR1 MNHEY and CDR2 SVGEGT come from the germline V gene. This CDR3 reads CASRPGQVSYEQYF. In nucleotides, the CDR3 is TGTGCCAGCAGACCTGGACAGGTATCCTACGAGCAGTACTTC.

This chain uses TRBV20-1 with TRBJ2-3; D remains ambiguous. The CDR3 length is 13 residues. The germline V gene encodes CDR1 DFQATT and CDR2 SNEGSKA (reference sequence). V was shortened by 4 bases and J by 5 bases, with 13 bases between the two germline ends. For the CDR3, the DNA is TGCAGTGCTACTCCCGCCCTGGAAGATACGCAGTATTTT. As protein: CSATPALEDTQYF.

J is TRBJ1-4 and V is TRBV20-1; possible D gene TRBD1, 5 bases. V lost 0 bases and J lost 0, with 14 bases in between. The CDR3 spans 17 residues. Germline CDR1 DFQATT, CDR2 SNEGSKA (reference sequence). The CDR3 nucleotides read TGCAGTGCTAGAGATCCAGAGGGGATCCCAACTAATGAAAAACTGTTTTTT. Translated, it gives CSARDPEGIPTNEKLFF.